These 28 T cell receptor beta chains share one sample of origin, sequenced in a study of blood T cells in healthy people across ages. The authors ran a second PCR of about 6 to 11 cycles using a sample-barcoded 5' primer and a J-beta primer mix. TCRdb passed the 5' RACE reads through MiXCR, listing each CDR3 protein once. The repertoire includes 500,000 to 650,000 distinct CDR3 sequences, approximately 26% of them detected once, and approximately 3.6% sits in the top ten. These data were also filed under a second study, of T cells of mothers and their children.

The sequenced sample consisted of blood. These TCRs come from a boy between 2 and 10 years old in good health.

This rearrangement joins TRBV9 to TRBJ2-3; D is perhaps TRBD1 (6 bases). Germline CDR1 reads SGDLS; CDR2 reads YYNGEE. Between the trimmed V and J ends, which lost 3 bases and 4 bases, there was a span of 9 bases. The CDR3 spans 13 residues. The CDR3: CASSAKGADTQYF. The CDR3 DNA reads TGTGCCAGCAGCGCAAAGGGGGCAGATACGCAGTATTTT.

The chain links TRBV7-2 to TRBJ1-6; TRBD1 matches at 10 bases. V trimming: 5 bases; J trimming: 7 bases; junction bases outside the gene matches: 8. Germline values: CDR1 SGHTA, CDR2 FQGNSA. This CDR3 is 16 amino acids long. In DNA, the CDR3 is TGTGCCAGCAGCCACCCGGGACAGGGGAACAATTCACCCCTCCACTTT. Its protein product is CASSHPGQGNNSPLHF.

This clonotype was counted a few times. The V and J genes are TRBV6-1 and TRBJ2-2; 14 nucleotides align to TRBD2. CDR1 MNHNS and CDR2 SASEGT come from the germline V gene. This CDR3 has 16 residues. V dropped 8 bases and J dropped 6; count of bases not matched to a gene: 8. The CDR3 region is CASEQRLAGGPGELFF. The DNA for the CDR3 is TGTGCCAGCGAACAGCGACTAGCGGGGGGGCCCGGGGAGCTGTTTTTT.

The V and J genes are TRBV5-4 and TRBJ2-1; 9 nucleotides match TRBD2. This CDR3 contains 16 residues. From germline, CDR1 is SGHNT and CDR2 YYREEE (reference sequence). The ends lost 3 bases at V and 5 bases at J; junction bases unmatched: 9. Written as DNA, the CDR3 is TGTGCCAGCAGCTATGAGAACCAGCGGGAGGACAATGAGCAGTTCTTC. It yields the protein CASSYENQREDNEQFF.

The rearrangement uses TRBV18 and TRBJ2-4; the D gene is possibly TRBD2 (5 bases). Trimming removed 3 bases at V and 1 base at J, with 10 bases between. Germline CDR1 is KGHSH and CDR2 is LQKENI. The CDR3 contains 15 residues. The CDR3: CASSPSGSAKNIQYF. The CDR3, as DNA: TGTGCCAGCTCACCGTCGGGGTCTGCCAAAAACATTCAGTACTTC.

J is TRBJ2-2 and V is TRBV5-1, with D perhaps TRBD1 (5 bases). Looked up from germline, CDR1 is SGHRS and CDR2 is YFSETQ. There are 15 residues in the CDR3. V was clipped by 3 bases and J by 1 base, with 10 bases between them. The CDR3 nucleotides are TGCGCCAGCAGCTCAACTGACAGGAACACCGGGGAGCTGTTTTTT. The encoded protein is CASSSTDRNTGELFF.

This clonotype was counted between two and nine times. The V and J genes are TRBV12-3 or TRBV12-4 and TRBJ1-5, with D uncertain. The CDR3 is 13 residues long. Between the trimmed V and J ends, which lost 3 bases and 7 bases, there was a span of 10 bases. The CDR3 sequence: CASSFHKEQPQHF. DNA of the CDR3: TGTGCCAGCAGTTTCCATAAAGAGCAGCCCCAGCATTTT.

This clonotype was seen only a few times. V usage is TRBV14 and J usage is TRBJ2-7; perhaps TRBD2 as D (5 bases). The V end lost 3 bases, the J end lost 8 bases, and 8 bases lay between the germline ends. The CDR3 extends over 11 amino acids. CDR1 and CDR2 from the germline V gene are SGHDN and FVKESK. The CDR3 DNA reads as TGTGCCAGCAGCCAGGGGAGCAAGCAGTACTTC. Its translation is CASSQGSKQYF.

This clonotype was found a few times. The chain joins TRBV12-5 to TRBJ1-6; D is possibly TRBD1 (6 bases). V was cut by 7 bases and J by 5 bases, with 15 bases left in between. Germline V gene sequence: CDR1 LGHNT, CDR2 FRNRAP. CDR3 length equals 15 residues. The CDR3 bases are TGTGCTAGTGCACCCGACAGGCCGGATAATTCACCCCTCCACTTT. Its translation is CASAPDRPDNSPLHF.

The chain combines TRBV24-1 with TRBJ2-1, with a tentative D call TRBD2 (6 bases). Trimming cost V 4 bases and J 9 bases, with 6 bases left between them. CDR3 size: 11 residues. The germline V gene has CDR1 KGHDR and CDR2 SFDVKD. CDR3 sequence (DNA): TGTGCCACCAGTGAGGGACTTGAGCAGTTCTTC. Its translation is CATSEGLEQFF.

Written as DNA, the CDR3 is TGTGCCAGTAATACCGGGCATGGCACTGAAGCTTTCTTT. Translated: CASNTGHGTEAFF. This chain links TRBV19 with TRBJ1-1; D remains unclear. Germline CDR1 and CDR2: LNHDA and SQIVND (reference sequence). The V end lost 7 bases, the J end lost 4 bases, and 13 bases lay between the germline ends. This CDR3 region has 13 residues.

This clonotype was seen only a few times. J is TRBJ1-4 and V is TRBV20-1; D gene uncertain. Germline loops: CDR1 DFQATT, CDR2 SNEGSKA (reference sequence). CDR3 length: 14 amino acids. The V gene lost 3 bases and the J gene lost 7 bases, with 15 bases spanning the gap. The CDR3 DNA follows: TGCAGTGCTAGTCTTGAGGGCGCAGCTGAAAAACTGTTTTTT. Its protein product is CSASLEGAAEKLFF.

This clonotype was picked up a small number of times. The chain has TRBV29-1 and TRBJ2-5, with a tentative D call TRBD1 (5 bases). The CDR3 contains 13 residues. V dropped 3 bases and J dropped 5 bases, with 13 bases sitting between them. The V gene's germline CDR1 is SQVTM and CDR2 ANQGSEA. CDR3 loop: CSVEGQGRETQYF. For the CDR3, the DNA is TGCAGCGTTGAGGGGCAGGGCAGGGAGACCCAGTACTTC. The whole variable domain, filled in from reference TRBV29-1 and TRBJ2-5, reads SAVISQKPSRDICQRGTSLTIQCQVDSQVTMMFWYRQQPGQSLTLIATANQGSEATYESGFVIDKFPISRPNLTFSTLTVSNMSPEDSSIYLCSVEGQGRETQYFGPGTRLLVL.

The CDR3 is CASSPRGGEAFF. Here the CDR3 DNA reads TGTGCCAGTAGTCCTCGCGGGGGGGAAGCTTTCTTT. The chain recombines TRBV19 with TRBJ1-1; perhaps TRBD1 as D (5 bases). V was cut by 5 bases and J by 8 bases, with 12 bases left in between. There are 12 residues in the CDR3. Germline V gene sequence: CDR1 LNHDA, CDR2 SQIVND (reference sequence).

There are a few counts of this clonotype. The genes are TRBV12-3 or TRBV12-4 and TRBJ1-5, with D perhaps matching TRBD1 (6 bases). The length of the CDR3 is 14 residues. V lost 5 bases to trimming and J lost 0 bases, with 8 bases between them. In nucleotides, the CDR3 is TGTGCCAGCAGTGCAGGGGTTAGCAATCAGCCCCAGCATTTT. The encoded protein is CASSAGVSNQPQHF.

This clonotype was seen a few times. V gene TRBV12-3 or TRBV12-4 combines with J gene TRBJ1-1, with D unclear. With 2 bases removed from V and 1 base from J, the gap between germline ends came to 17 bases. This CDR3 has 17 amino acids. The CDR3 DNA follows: TGTGCCAGCAGTTTATTCCTGAATGCATGGGGGAACACTGAAGCTTTCTTT. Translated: CASSLFLNAWGNTEAFF.

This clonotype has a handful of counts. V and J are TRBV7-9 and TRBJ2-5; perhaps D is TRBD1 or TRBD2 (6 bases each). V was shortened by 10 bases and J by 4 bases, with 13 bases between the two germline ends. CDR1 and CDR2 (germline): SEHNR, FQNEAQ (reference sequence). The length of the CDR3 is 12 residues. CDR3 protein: CATRGGGETQYF. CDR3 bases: TGTGCCACCCGAGGAGGGGGAGAGACCCAGTACTTC.

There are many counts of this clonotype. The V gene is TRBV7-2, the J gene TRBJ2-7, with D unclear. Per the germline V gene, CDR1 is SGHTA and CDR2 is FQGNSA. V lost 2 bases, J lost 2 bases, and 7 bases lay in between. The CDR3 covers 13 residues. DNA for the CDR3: TGTGCCAGCAGCTTAAAGGGTCCCTACGAGCAGTACTTC. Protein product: CASSLKGPYEQYF.

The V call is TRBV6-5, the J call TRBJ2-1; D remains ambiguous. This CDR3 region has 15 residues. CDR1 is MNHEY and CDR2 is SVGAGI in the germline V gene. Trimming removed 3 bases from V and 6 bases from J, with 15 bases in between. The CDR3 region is CASSYIDNVGNEQFF. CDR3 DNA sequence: TGTGCCAGCAGTTATATTGACAATGTGGGCAATGAGCAGTTCTTC.

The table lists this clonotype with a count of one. CDR3 nucleotide sequence: TGTGCCAGCAGTTTAGTTTTGAGACAGGGGGTAGAGACCCAGTACTTC. It yields the protein CASSLVLRQGVETQYF. V and J are TRBV12-3 or TRBV12-4 and TRBJ2-5; 9 bases line up with TRBD1. The J segment lost 4 bases and the V segment lost 1 base, leaving 7 bases of the junction unmatched. This CDR3 has 16 amino acids.

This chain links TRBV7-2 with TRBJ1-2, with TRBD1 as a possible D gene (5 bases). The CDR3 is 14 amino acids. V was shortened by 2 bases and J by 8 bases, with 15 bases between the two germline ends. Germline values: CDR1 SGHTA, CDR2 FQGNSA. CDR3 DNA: TGTGCCAGCAGCTTATCGTCAGCCCAGGGAGGCTACACCTTC. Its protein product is CASSLSSAQGGYTF.

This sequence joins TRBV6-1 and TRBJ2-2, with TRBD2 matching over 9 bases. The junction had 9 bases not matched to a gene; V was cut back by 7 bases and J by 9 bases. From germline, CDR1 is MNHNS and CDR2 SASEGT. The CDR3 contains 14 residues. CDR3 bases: TGTGCCAGCAAGCCGGGACTAGCATTTTGGGAGCTGTTTTTT. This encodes CASKPGLAFWELFF.

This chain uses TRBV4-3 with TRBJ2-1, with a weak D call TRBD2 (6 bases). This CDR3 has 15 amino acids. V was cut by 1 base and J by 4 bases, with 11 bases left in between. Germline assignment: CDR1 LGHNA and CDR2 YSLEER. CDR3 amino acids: CASSQAAGPYNEQFF. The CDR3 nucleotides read TGCGCCAGCAGCCAAGCGGCGGGACCTTACAATGAGCAGTTCTTC.

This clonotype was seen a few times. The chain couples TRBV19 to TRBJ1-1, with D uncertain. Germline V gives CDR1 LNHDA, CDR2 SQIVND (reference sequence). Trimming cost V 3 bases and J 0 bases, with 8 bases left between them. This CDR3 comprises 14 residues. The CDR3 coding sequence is TGTGCCAGTAGTATGGGAGTGCTGAACACTGAAGCTTTCTTT. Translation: CASSMGVLNTEAFF.

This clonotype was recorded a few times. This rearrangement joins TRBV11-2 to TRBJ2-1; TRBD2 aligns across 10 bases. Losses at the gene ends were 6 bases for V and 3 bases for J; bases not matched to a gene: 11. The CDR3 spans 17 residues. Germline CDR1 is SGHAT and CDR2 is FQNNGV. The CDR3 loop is CASSQAGGFGIYNEQFF. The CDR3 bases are TGTGCCAGCAGTCAAGCGGGAGGGTTTGGTATCTACAATGAGCAGTTCTTC.

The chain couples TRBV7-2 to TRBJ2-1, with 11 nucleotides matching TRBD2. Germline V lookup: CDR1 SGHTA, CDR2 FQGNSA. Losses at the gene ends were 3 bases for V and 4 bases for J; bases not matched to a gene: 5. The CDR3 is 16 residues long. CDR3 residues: CASSFSSGRRYNEQFF. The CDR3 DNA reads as TGTGCCAGCAGCTTTTCTAGCGGGAGGAGGTACAATGAGCAGTTCTTC.

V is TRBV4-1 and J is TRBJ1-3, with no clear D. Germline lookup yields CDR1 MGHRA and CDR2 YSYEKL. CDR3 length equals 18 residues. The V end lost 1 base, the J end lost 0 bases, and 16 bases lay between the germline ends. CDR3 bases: TGCGCCAGCAGCCAAGCTCCCTTGGGCGAGAGCTCTGGAAACACCATATATTTT. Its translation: CASSQAPLGESSGNTIYF.

The CDR3, as DNA: TGCGCCAGCAGCCTACAGGGGGCTTCCCCTGGGGCCAACGTCCTGACTTTC. This sequence encodes CASSLQGASPGANVLTF. The chain has TRBV5-1 and TRBJ2-6, with 9 bases identical to TRBD1. V lost 4 bases to trimming and J lost 2 bases; unmatched junction nucleotides: 7. This CDR3 comprises 17 residues. Per germline, CDR1 SGHRS and CDR2 YFSETQ.